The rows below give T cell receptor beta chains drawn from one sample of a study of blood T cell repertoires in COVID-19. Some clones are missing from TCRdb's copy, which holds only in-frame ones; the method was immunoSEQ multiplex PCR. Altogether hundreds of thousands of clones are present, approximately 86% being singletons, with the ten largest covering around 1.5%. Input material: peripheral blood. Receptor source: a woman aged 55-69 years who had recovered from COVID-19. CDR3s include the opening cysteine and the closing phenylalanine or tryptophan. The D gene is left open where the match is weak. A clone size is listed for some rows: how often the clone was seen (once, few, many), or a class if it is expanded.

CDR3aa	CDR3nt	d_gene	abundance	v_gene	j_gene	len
CASSLFLVANYGYTF	TGTGCCAGCAGCTTGTTTTTAGTAGCTAACTATGGCTACACCTTC	.	once	TRBV5-6	TRBJ1-2	15
CASSLTGSDYGYTF	TGCGCCAGCAGCCTTACAGGGTCGGACTATGGCTACACCTTC	.	.	TRBV5-1	TRBJ1-2	14
CAISRDKSTDTQYF	TGTGCCATCAGCCGGGACAAAAGCACAGATACGCAGTATTTT	.	.	TRBV10-3	TRBJ2-3	14
CASSYSLTGGTEAFF	TGTGCCAGCAGTTACTCGCTAACAGGGGGCACTGAAGCTTTCTTT	TRBD1	once	TRBV6-5	TRBJ1-1	15
CASRGGTTNYGYTF	TGTGCCAGCAGGGGAGGAACGACTAACTATGGCTACACCTTC	.	.	TRBV5-4	TRBJ1-2	14
CASSRVGQGILVQFF	TGTGCCAGCAGCCGCGTCGGACAGGGCATCTTGGTGCAGTTCTTC	TRBD1	.	TRBV3-1/TRBV3-2	TRBJ2-1	15
CAISESGAGGGGYTF	TGTGCCATCAGTGAGTCTGGGGCAGGGGGCGGCGGCTACACCTTC	TRBD1	.	TRBV10-3	TRBJ1-2	15
CASSTPGEAGEYEQYF	TGTGCCAGTAGTACCCCGGGGGAAGCGGGGGAATACGAGCAGTACTTC	TRBD2	.	TRBV19	TRBJ2-7	16
CASSLGGLTEAFF	TGTGCCAGCAGCCTGGGAGGGCTCACTGAAGCTTTCTTT	.	.	TRBV9	TRBJ1-1	13
CASSSSPGQETQYF	TGTGCCAGCAGCTCCTCTCCCGGCCAAGAGACCCAGTACTTC	.	.	TRBV7-9	TRBJ2-5	14
CASSSRGPSDTQYF	TGTGCCAGCAGTTCGCGGGGGCCTTCAGATACGCAGTATTTT	.	.	TRBV27	TRBJ2-3	14
CASSPVPVNQPQHF	TGTGCCAGCAGCCCCGTTCCGGTAAATCAGCCCCAGCATTTT	.	.	TRBV7-2	TRBJ1-5	14
CASSLIGDSTNYGYTF	TGCGCCAGCAGCTTGATTGGGGACAGTACTAACTATGGCTACACCTTC	TRBD1	.	TRBV5-1	TRBJ1-2	16
CASSRQGVSYEQYF	TGTGCCAGCAGTCGACAGGGGGTTTCCTACGAGCAGTACTTC	TRBD1	.	TRBV28	TRBJ2-7	14
CASSQEGHRITGELFF	TGTGCCAGCAGCCAAGAAGGTCACAGGATCACCGGGGAGCTGTTTTTT	.	.	TRBV3-1/TRBV3-2	TRBJ2-2	16
CASSPQDRVGETQYF	TGTGCCAGCAGCCCCCAGGACAGGGTTGGGGAGACCCAGTACTTC	TRBD1	few	TRBV7-8	TRBJ2-5	15
CASSLQGQNSPLHF	TGTGCCAGCTCCCTGCAGGGGCAGAATTCACCCCTCCACTTT	.	few	TRBV7-8	TRBJ1-6	14
CASSLAPGGEVYGYTF	TGTGCCAGCAGCTTAGCGCCAGGGGGCGAGGTCTATGGCTACACCTTC	TRBD1	.	TRBV7-2	TRBJ1-2	16